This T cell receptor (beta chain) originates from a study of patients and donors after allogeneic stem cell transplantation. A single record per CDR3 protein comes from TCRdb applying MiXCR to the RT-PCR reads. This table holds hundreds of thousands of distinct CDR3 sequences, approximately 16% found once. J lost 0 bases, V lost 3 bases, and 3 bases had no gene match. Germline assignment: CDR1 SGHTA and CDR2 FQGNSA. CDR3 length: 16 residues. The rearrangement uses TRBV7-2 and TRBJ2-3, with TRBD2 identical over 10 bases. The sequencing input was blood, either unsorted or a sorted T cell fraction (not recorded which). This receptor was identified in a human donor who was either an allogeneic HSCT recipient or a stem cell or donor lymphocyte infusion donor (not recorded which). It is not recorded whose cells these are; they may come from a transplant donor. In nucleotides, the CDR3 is TGTGCCAGCAGCTTCGTAGCGGGGGGAAGCACAGATACGCAGTATTTT. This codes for CASSFVAGGSTDTQYF.